This is a list of T cell receptor beta chains from one sample in a study of blood T cells in healthy people across ages. TCRdb re-called the 5' RACE reads with MiXCR, one entry per CDR3 protein. This sample has about 1.4 million distinct CDR3 sequences, with around 59% found just once. The sample was blood. The receptors here all came from a young man in good health. CDR3s include the opening cysteine and the closing phenylalanine or tryptophan. The D gene is left open where the match is weak. Clone size, where shown, is once, few, many, or a class for clones that have expanded.

>TRBJ2-5|TRBD2|TRBV30|-
TGTGCCTGGAGTGTATGGTTCCGGACTAGCGGGAATATAGAGACCCAGTACTTC
CAWSVWFRTSGNIETQYF
>TRBJ2-2|TRBD2|TRBV5-1|-
TGCGCCAGTAGTGGACTAGCGGGGAGAAACACCGGGGAGCTGTTTTTT
CASSGLAGRNTGELFF
>TRBJ1-1|-|TRBV15|few
TGTGCCACCAGCAGCTCGACAGTGAACACTGAAGCTTTCTTT
CATSSSTVNTEAFF
>TRBJ1-5|-|TRBV4-1|-
TGCGCCAGCAGCCAAGAGGGAGGTGACCTCGGTCAGCCCCAGCATTTT
CASSQEGGDLGQPQHF
>TRBJ1-1|-|TRBV7-2|-
TGTGCCAGCAGTTATAAACCGGGCAGTGAAGCTTTCTTT
CASSYKPGSEAFF
>TRBJ2-1|-|TRBV11-1|-
TGTGCGGGCGGGAACTCCTACAATGAGCAGTTCTTC
CAGGNSYNEQFF
>TRBJ2-5|TRBD2|TRBV11-2|-
TGTGCCAGCAGCAAACTAGCGCTGGGAGAGACCCAGTACTTC
CASSKLALGETQYF
>TRBJ2-7|TRBD1|TRBV5-1|-
TGCGCCAGCAGCTATCCCGGGACAGGGGTCTACGAGCAGTACTTC
CASSYPGTGVYEQYF
>TRBJ2-7|TRBD2|TRBV27|-
TGTGCCAGCACTACCGGGACTAGCCTCTCCTACGAGCAGTACTTC
CASTTGTSLSYEQYF
>TRBJ2-1|-|TRBV9|-
TGTGCCAGCAGCGTAGTCGGGGACCCGGTACGGGAGTACAATGAGCAGTTCTTC
CASSVVGDPVREYNEQFF
>TRBJ2-7|-|TRBV13|few
TGTGCCAGCAGCCACCGACAGGCCTCCCCATTCTACGAGCAGTACTTC
CASSHRQASPFYEQYF
>TRBJ2-2|TRBD1|TRBV10-3|-
TGTGCCATCACACCGGGACAGCAGAACACCGGGGAGCTGTTTTTT
CAITPGQQNTGELFF
>TRBJ2-3|TRBD2|TRBV7-2|few
TGTGCCAGCAGCGTCATCCCCCCGCGGGGGGATACGCAGTATTTT
CASSVIPPRGDTQYF
>TRBJ2-3|-|TRBV4-3|-
TGCGCCAGCAGCCCAACCGTGGGCGGGGTATCAGATACGCAGTATTTT
CASSPTVGGVSDTQYF
>TRBJ2-1|-|TRBV6-5|-
TGTGCCAGCAGTTACTCCTGGGGGGGCCTTAGCCATGAGCAGTTCTTC
CASSYSWGGLSHEQFF
>TRBJ2-2|-|TRBV27|few
TGCGCCAGCAGCCTGTCGAACACCGGGGAGCTGTTTTTT
CASSLSNTGELFF
>TRBJ2-5|TRBD1|TRBV18|-
TGTGCCAGCTCACCACCTACAAGGACAGGCCAAGAGACCCAGTACTTC
CASSPPTRTGQETQYF
>TRBJ1-4|TRBD1|TRBV28|-
TGTGCCAGCAGGGCGACAGGGGAAAATGAAAAACTGTTTTTT
CASRATGENEKLFF
>TRBJ1-1|TRBD1|TRBV20-1|-
TGCAGTGCTGGGACAGTCTCAGAGACTGAAGCTTTCTTT
CSAGTVSETEAFF
>TRBJ2-2|TRBD2|TRBV12-3/TRBV12-4|-
TGTGCCAGCAGCCTACTAGCGGGAGCTGGGGAGCTGTTTTTT
CASSLLAGAGELFF
>TRBJ2-1|TRBD2|TRBV6-5|-
TGTGCCAGCAGTTACTCGATCGGCGGGGGGGCGAATGAGCAGTTCTTC
CASSYSIGGGANEQFF
>TRBJ2-1|-|TRBV6-1|-
TGTGCCAGCAGAAAAGACAGTTCACTCTACAATGAGCAGTTCTTC
CASRKDSSLYNEQFF
>TRBJ2-1|-|TRBV12-3/TRBV12-4|-
TGTGCCAGCAGCCTAGAGGGTGGGGTTGGCAATGAGCAGTTCTTC
CASSLEGGVGNEQFF
>TRBJ2-3|-|TRBV5-6|-
TGTGCCAGCAGCTTAAATCGCGGCGGGTACACAGATACGCAGTATTTT
CASSLNRGGYTDTQYF
>TRBJ1-2|-|TRBV20-1|-
TGCAGTGCTAGAGAGTACAGGGCAGATGGCTACACCTTC
CSAREYRADGYTF
>TRBJ2-7|-|TRBV20-1|-
TGCAGTGCCGAGCGAGAAGAGAGTTACGAGCAGTACTTC
CSAEREESYEQYF
>TRBJ2-7|-|TRBV4-3|few
TGCGCCAGCAGCGCTCAGAGGTTGGGCTACGAGCAGTACTTC
CASSAQRLGYEQYF
>TRBJ2-5|TRBD2|TRBV11-2|few
TGTGCCAGCAGCTTGGGGACTAGCGGGACACAAGAGACCCAGTACTTC
CASSLGTSGTQETQYF
>TRBJ2-4|TRBD2|TRBV28|-
TGTGCCAGCACATTAGGCGGGAGTAAAAACATTCAGTACTTC
CASTLGGSKNIQYF
>TRBJ2-5|TRBD1|TRBV29-1|few
TGCAGCGGCGGACAGGTCCAAGAGACCCAGTACTTC
CSGGQVQETQYF
>TRBJ1-6|-|TRBV28|-
TGTGCCAGCAGTCCCCCGTACAGTTCCTCTTCACCCCTCCCCTTT
CASSPPYSSSSPLPF